Each of the 13 T cell receptor beta chains below was sequenced from the same sample in a study of chemoradiotherapy in HPV16-positive cancers. Profiled with immunoSEQ multiplex PCR; TCRdb holds only in-frame clones, not every one. The table records 20,000 to 25,000 clones, around 87% of them present only once. This specimen was blood, taken from a patient who underwent chemoradiotherapy. Receptors were obtained from a human donor with HPV-associated anogenital cancer.

The chain uses TRBV11-3 and TRBJ1-1; 7 nucleotides agree with TRBD1. Unmatched junction bases numbered 7, after V lost 5 bases and J lost 1 base. This CDR3 has 15 amino acids. Germline V gene lookup returns CDR1 SGHNT and CDR2 YENEEA. The CDR3 spells CASSAIQGKNTEAFF. The CDR3 nucleotides read TGTGCCAGCAGCGCAATACAGGGGAAGAACACTGAAGCTTTCTTT.

This sequence joins TRBV11-3 and TRBJ2-5; 7 bases map to TRBD1. The CDR3 extends over 15 amino acids. The germline V gene has CDR1 SGHNT and CDR2 YENEEA. Trimming removed 5 bases from V and 5 bases from J; junction bases left unmatched: 11. This CDR3 reads CASSDRQGGRETQYF. The CDR3 nucleotides read TGTGCCAGCAGCGACCGACAGGGTGGGCGGGAGACCCAGTACTTC.

This chain uses TRBV5-1 with TRBJ2-2; possibly TRBD1 for D (6 bases). Germline V gene data show CDR1 as SGHRS and CDR2 as YFSETQ. The CDR3 is made up of 16 amino acids. V was pared by 1 base and J by 0 bases, with 10 bases between. The CDR3 here is CASSLLDSANTGELFF. The CDR3 bases are TGCGCCAGCAGCTTGTTGGACAGCGCGAACACCGGGGAGCTGTTTTTT.

The chain couples TRBV9 to TRBJ2-3; D remains unclear. Germline CDR1 is SGDLS and CDR2 is YYNGEE. V dropped 4 bases and J dropped 4 bases, with 7 bases sitting between them. The CDR3 spans 12 residues. DNA of the CDR3: TGTGCCAGCAGCACCCAATCAGATACGCAGTATTTT. Its translation is CASSTQSDTQYF. The variable domain in full, completed from reference TRBV9 and TRBJ2-3, reads DSGVTQTPKHLITATGQRVTLRCSPRSGDLSVYWYQQSLDQGLQFLIQYYNGEERAKGNILERFSAQQFPDLHSELNLSSLELGDSALYFCASSTQSDTQYFGPGTRLTVL.

The gene calls are TRBV10-1 and TRBJ2-7, with 7 positions matching TRBD2. The germline V gene has CDR1 WNHNN and CDR2 SYGVQD (reference sequence). The CDR3 is 14 amino acids. Trimming cost V 8 bases and J 3 bases; bases outside gene matches: 10. DNA of the CDR3: TGCGCCAGCGTTTTGCGGGAGCCTAGCTACGAGCAGTACTTC. It encodes CASVLREPSYEQYF.

The genes are TRBV5-1 and TRBJ2-5, with TRBD1 matching over 7 bases. The junction had 10 bases not matched to a gene; V was cut back by 0 bases and J by 5 bases. Germline CDR1 SGHRS, CDR2 YFSETQ. The CDR3 covers 16 residues. The CDR3 coding sequence is TGCGCCAGCAGCTTGGCGACAGGGTCGAGGGCGGAGACCCAGTACTTC. Its protein product is CASSLATGSRAETQYF.

The chain uses TRBV18 and TRBJ1-4; no clear D. The CDR3 is made up of 16 amino acids. Germline CDR1 is KGHSH and CDR2 is LQKENI. The V and J ends lost 3 bases and 5 bases respectively, with 16 bases between them. The CDR3 here is CASSPALGIGNEKLFF. The CDR3 DNA sequence: TGTGCCAGCTCACCGGCTTTGGGGATTGGGAATGAAAAACTGTTTTTT.

This chain links TRBV13 with TRBJ2-3, with 7 positions matching TRBD2. Germline-derived CDR1 and CDR2 are PRHDT and FYEKMQ (reference sequence). This CDR3 comprises 16 residues. V gave up 5 bases and J gave up 4 bases; unmatched junction bases: 12. The CDR3 region has the DNA TGTGCCAGCAGCGTCCCTAGCGGAATCACTCCAGATACGCAGTATTTT. It codes for CASSVPSGITPDTQYF.

This clone has just a few counts. The rearrangement links TRBV28 to TRBJ1-2; possibly TRBD1 for D (6 bases). Trimming pared 6 bases from V and 2 bases from J, leaving 22 bases between. The CDR3 has 17 amino acids. Germline V gives CDR1 MDHEN, CDR2 SYDVKM. CDR3: CASSFRRLTGSNYGYTF. The CDR3 DNA reads as TGTGCCAGCAGCTTCCGAAGACTGACAGGTTCCAACTATGGCTACACCTTC.

The chain uses TRBV19 and TRBJ1-5; D call uncertain. V was shortened by 4 bases and J by 0 bases, with 16 bases between the two germline ends. This CDR3 is 17 amino acids long. Germline V lookup: CDR1 LNHDA, CDR2 SQIVND (reference sequence). The CDR3 nucleotides read TGTGCCAGTAGTACCAAGAATAACAGATATAGCAATCAGCCCCAGCATTTT. Translating gives CASSTKNNRYSNQPQHF.

This clone turned up a few times. This chain connects TRBV19 to TRBJ2-7, with no clear D. Per germline, CDR1 LNHDA and CDR2 SQIVND (reference sequence). V lost 3 bases and J 7 bases, leaving 10 bases between the germline ends. The CDR3 contains 12 residues. For the CDR3, the DNA is TGTGCCAGTAGTATTGGTGTGCGGGAGCAGTACTTC. Protein sequence: CASSIGVREQYF.

The gene calls are TRBV5-8 and TRBJ1-3, with 9 positions matching TRBD1. The V gene's germline CDR1 is SGHTS and CDR2 YDEGEE. The CDR3 runs to 16 residues. V lost 4 bases, J lost 0 bases, and 5 bases stayed unmatched. CDR3 loop: CASSPGTGISGNTIYF. CDR3 nucleotides: TGTGCCAGCAGCCCTGGGACAGGGATCTCTGGAAACACCATATATTTT.

CDR3 nucleotide sequence: TGTGCCAGCAGTGAAGGGGTGCTAGCGGGGGCCACAGATACGCAGTATTTT. Translating gives CASSEGVLAGATDTQYF. The gene calls are TRBV2 and TRBJ2-3; 10 bases align to TRBD2. The CDR3 consists of 17 residues. Germline assignment: CDR1 SNHLY and CDR2 FYNNEI. J lost 2 bases, V lost 1 base, and 6 bases had no gene match.